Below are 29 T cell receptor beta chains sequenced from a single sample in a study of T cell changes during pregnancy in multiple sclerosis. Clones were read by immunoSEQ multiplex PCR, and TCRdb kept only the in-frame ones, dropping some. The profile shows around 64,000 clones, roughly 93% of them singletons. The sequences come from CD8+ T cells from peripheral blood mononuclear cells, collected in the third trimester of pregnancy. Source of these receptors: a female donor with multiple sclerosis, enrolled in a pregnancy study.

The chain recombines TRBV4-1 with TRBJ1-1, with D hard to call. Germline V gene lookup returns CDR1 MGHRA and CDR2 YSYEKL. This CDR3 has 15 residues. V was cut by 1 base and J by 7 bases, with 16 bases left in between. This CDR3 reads CASSQGPIGRDEAFF. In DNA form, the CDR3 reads TGCGCCAGCAGCCAAGGCCCCATCGGCCGGGATGAAGCTTTCTTT.

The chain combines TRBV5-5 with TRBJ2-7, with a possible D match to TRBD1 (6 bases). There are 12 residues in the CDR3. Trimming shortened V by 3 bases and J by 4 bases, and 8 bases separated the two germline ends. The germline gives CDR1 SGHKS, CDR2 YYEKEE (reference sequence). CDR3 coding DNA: TGTGCCAGCAGCTCAGGGGATTACGAGCAGTACTTC. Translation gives CASSSGDYEQYF.

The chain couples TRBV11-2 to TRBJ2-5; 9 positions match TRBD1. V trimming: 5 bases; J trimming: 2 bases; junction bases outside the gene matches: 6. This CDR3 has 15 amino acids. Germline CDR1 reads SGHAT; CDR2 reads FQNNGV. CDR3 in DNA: TGTGCCAGCAGCGCGGACAGGGGTTGGCAAGAGACCCAGTACTTC. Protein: CASSADRGWQETQYF. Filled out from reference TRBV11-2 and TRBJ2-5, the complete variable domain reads EAGVAQSPRYKIIEKRQSVAFWCNPISGHATLYWYQQILGQGPKLLIQFQNNGVVDDSQLPKDRFSAERLKGVDSTLKIQPAKLEDSAVYLCASSADRGWQETQYFGPGTRLLVL.

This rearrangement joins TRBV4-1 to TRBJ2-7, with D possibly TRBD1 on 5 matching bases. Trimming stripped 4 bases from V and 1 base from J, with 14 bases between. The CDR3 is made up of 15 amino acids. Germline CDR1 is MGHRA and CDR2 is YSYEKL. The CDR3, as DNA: TGCGCCAGCAGCCCCACGCAGGGAATGTCCTACGAGCAGTACTTC. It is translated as CASSPTQGMSYEQYF.

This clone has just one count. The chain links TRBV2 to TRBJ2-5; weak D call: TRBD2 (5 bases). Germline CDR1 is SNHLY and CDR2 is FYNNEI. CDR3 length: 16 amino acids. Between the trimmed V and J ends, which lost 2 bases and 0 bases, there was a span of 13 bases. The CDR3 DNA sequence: TGTGCCAGCAGTGAACCCCCGGGGTTCCACCAAGAGACCCAGTACTTC. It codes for CASSEPPGFHQETQYF.

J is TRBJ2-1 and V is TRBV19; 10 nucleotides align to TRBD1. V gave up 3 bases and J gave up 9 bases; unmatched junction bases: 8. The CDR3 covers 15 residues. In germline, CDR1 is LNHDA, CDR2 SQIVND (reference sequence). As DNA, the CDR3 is TGTGCCAGTAGTATTGGGACAGGGGTGAGTGGTGAGCAGTTCTTC. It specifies CASSIGTGVSGEQFF.

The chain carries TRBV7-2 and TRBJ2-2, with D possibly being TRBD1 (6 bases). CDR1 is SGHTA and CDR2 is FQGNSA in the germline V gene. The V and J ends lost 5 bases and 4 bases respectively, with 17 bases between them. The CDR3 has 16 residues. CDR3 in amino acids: CASSQTVVGATGELFF. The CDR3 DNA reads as TGTGCCAGCAGCCAGACGGTGGTGGGGGCCACCGGGGAGCTGTTTTTT.

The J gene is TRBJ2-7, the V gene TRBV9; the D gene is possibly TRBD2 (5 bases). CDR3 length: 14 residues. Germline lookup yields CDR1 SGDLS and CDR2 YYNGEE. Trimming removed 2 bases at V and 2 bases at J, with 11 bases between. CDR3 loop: CASSVWRATYEQYF. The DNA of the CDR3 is TGTGCCAGCAGCGTGTGGCGGGCAACCTACGAGCAGTACTTC.

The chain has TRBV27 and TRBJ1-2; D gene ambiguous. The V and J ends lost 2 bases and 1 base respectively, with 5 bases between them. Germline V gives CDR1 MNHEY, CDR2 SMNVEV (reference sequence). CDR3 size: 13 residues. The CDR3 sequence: CASSLAGNYGYTF. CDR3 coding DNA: TGTGCCAGCAGTTTAGCCGGTAACTATGGCTACACCTTC.

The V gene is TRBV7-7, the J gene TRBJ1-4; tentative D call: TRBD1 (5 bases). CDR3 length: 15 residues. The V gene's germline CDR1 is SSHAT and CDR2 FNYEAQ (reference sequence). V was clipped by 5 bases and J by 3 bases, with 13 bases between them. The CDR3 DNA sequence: TGTGCCAGCAGCCATAACGACAGCCCTAATGAAAAACTGTTTTTT. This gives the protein CASSHNDSPNEKLFF.

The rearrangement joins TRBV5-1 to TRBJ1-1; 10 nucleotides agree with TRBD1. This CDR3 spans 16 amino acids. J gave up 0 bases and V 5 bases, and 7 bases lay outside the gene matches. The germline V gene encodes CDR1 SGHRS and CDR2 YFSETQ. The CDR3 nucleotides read TGCGCCAGCAGAAACCCGGGACAGGGGATGAACACTGAAGCTTTCTTT. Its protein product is CASRNPGQGMNTEAFF.

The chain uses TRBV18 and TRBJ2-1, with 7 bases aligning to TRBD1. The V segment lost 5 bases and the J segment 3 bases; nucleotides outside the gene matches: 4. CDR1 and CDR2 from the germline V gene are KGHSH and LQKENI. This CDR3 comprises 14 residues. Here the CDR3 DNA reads TGTGCCAGCTCAACCGGGACAGTCTACAATGAGCAGTTCTTC. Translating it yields CASSTGTVYNEQFF.

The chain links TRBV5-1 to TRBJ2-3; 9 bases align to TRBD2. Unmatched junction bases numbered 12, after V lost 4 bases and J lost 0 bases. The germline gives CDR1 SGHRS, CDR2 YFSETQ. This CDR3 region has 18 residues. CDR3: CASSPPPAGGTSTDTQYF. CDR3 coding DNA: TGCGCCAGCAGCCCACCACCAGCGGGAGGAACGAGCACAGATACGCAGTATTTT.

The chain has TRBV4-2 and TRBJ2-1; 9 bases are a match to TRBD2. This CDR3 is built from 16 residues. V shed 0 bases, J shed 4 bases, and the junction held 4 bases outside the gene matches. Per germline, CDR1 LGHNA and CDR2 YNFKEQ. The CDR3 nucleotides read TGTGCCAGCAGCCAAGACGCGGGAGGGCCGTACAATGAGCAGTTCTTC. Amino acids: CASSQDAGGPYNEQFF.

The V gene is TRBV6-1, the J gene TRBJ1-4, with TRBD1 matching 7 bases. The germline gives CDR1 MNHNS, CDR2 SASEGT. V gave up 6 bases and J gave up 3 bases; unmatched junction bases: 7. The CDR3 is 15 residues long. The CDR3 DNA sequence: TGTGCCAGCAGATTACGCAGGGGGTCTAATGAAAAACTGTTTTTT. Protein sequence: CASRLRRGSNEKLFF.

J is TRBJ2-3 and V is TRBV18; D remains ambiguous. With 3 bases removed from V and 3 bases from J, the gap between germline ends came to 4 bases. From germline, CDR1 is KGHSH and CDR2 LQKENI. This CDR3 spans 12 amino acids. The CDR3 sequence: CASSPPTDTQYF. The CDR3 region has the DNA TGTGCCAGCTCACCCCCGACAGATACGCAGTATTTT. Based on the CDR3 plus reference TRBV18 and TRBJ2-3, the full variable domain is NAGVMQNPRHLVRRRGQEARLRCSPMKGHSHVYWYRQLPEEGLKFMVYLQKENIIDESGMPKERFSAEFPKEGPSILRIQQVVRGDSAAYFCASSPPTDTQYFGPGTRLTVL.

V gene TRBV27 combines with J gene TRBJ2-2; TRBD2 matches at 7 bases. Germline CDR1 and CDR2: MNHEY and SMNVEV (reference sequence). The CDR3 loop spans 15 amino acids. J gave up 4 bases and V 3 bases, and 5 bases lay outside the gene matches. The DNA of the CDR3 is TGTGCCAGCAGTTTGGGCCTAGCGGCCACCGGGGAGCTGTTTTTT. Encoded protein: CASSLGLAATGELFF.

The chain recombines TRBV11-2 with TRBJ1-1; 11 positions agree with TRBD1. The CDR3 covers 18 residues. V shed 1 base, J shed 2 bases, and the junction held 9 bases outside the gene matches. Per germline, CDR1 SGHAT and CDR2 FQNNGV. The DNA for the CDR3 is TGTGCCAGCAGCTTAGGGCCCCCTGGGACAGGGGGTAACACTGAAGCTTTCTTT. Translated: CASSLGPPGTGGNTEAFF.

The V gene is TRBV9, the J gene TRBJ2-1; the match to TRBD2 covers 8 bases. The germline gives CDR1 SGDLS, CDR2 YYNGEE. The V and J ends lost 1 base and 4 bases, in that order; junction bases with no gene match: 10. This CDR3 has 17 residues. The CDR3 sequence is CASSVQGPSGLYNEQFF. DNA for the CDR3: TGTGCCAGCAGCGTACAAGGGCCTAGCGGGTTATACAATGAGCAGTTCTTC.

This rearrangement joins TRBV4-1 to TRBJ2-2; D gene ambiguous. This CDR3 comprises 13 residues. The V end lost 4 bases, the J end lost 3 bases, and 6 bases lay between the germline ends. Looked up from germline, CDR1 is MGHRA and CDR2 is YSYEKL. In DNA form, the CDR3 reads TGCGCCAGCAGCCGCCGGGACACCGGGGAGCTGTTTTTT. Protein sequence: CASSRRDTGELFF.

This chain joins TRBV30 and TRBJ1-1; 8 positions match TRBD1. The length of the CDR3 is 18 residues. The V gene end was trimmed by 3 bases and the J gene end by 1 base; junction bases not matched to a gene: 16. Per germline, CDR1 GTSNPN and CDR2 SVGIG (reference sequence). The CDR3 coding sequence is TGTGCCTGGAGAGGGGGCGGGACAGGACCTGAATCGAACACTGAAGCTTTCTTT. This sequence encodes CAWRGGGTGPESNTEAFF.

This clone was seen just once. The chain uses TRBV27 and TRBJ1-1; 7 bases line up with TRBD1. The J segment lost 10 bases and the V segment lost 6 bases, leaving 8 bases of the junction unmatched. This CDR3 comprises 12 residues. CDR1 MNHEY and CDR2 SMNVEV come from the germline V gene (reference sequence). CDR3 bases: TGTGCCAGCAGGAGCCGACAGGGCGGAGCTTTCTTT. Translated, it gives CASRSRQGGAFF.

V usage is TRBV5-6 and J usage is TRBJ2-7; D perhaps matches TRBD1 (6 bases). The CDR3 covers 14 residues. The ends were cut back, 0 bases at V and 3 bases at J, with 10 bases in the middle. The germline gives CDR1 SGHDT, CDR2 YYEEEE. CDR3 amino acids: CASSLGGPGYEQYF. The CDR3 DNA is TGTGCCAGCAGCTTGGGGGGGCCTGGCTACGAGCAGTACTTC.

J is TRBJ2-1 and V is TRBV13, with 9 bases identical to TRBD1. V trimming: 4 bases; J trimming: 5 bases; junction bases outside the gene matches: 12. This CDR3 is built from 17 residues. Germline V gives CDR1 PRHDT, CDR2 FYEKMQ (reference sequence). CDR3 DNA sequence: TGTGCCAGCAGCTCCTCGAACAGGGGGCGCGTCCACAATGAGCAGTTCTTC. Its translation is CASSSSNRGRVHNEQFF.

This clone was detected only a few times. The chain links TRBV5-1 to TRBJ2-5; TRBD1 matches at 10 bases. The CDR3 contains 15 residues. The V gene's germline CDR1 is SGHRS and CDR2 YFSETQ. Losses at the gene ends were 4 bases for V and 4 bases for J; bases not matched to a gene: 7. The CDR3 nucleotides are TGCGCCAGCAGCCCGGGACAGGGGCGAGGAGAGACCCAGTACTTC. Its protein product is CASSPGQGRGETQYF. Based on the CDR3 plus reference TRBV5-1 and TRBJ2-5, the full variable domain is KAGVTQTPRYLIKTRGQQVTLSCSPISGHRSVSWYQQTPGQGLQFLFEYFSETQRNKGNFPGRFSGRQFSNSRSEMNVSTLELGDSALYLCASSPGQGRGETQYFGPGTRLLVL.

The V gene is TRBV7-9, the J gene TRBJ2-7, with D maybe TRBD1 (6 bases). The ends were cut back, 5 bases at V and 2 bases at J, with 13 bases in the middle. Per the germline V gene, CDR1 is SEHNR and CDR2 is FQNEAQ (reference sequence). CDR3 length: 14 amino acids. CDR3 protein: CASSGGLSAYEQYF. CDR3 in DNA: TGTGCCAGCAGCGGGGGCCTTTCGGCCTACGAGCAGTACTTC.

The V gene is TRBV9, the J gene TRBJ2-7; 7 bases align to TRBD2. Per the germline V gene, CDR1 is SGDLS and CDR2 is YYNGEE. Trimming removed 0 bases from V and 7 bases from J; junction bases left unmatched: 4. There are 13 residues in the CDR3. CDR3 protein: CASSVGGRGEQYF. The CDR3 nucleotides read TGTGCCAGCAGCGTAGGGGGGAGGGGTGAGCAGTACTTC.

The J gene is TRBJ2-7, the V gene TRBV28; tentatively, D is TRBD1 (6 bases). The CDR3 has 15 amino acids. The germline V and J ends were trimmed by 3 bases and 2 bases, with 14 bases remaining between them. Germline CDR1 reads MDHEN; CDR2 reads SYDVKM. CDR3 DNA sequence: TGTGCCAGCAGTTTCCTCCTGGGGGCGGCCTACGAGCAGTACTTC. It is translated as CASSFLLGAAYEQYF.

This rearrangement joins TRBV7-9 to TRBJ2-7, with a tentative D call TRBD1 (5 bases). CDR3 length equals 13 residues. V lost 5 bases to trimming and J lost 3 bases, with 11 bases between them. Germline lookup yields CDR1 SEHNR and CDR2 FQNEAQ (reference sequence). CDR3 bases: TGTGCCAGCAGCCCCAGGGTTGGCTACGAGCAGTACTTC. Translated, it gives CASSPRVGYEQYF.